This T cell receptor beta chain derives from a study of TIL therapy for anti-PD-1-resistant metastatic lung cancer. This was the immunoSEQ v3 assay. Sequencing depth was some 2 million read pairs for survey level, about 5-6 million for deep. Using immunoSEQ multiplex PCR, the repertoire was profiled, and TCRdb retains in-frame clones only, with some absent. Found here are fewer than 20,000 clones, roughly 72% of them singletons; the top ten hold 35% to 45%. Time point: pre-treatment sample, taken before nivolumab and TIL therapy. Whole-study findings and limits: This highly selected cohort may not generalize to typical lung cancer patients.

The CDR3 sequence is 19 residues long. V lost 2 bases and J lost 1; bases outside the gene matches: 16. CDR1 MNHNS and CDR2 SASEGT come from the germline V gene. This clone was seen more than once but under ten times. The antigen remains unidentified. The chain combines TRBV6-1 with TRBJ1-1, with TRBD1 identical over 7 bases. The specimen was blood, collected at baseline. The TCR was taken from a person aged 25 to 80 with non-small cell lung cancer. In DNA form, the CDR3 reads TGTGCCAGCAGTGAACGGTTCACTGTCGAGGGACAGCCGAACACTGAAGCTTTCTTT. Translated, it gives CASSERFTVEGQPNTEAFF.